Below, 24 T cell receptor beta chains from the same sample are listed, as sequenced in a study of CD8 T cells in ankylosing spondylitis. TCRdb reprocessed the 5' RACE reads with MiXCR, giving one entry per CDR3 protein. The sample consists of about 340,000 distinct CDR3 sequences, 8% of them appearing once. Findings and limits, study-wide: Apparently characteristic of ankylosing spondylitis blood was a TCR beta motif (under ten highly homologous variants).

No antigens are known for them. Sequencing input: blood, either unsorted or a sorted T cell fraction (not recorded which). These receptors came from a male donor with ankylosing spondylitis.

Of note for this clonotype: With a much larger clone just one base away, this may be a read error. This chain links TRBV6-1 with TRBJ2-7; 8 bases fit TRBD1. TRBJ2-1 explains the end of the DNA better; the J call may be wrong. Germline CDR1 reads MNHNS; CDR2 reads SASEGT. CDR3 length equals 14 residues. The DNA for the CDR3 is TGTGCCAGCGCCCGGACAGGGCACTCCTACGAGCAGTTCTTC. This gives the protein CASARTGHSYEQFF.

This clonotype was observed a few times. The V and J genes are TRBV6-2 or TRBV6-3 and TRBJ2-7; the D gene could be TRBD1 or TRBD2 (5 bases each). Germline-derived CDR1 and CDR2 are MNHEY and SVGEGT. Trimming stripped 6 bases from V and 4 bases from J, with 16 bases between. CDR3 length equals 14 residues. CDR3 loop: CASRTSGQIYEQYF. The CDR3 DNA follows: TGTGCCAGCAGAACTTCGGGGCAGATATACGAGCAGTACTTC.

This clonotype was seen ten or more times. The rearrangement joins TRBV28 to TRBJ1-6; TRBD1 matches at 11 bases. This CDR3 region has 15 residues. Looked up from germline, CDR1 is MDHEN and CDR2 is SYDVKM. After removal of 4 bases from V and 10 bases from J, the junction contained 6 bases not matched to a gene. The CDR3 reads CASSSPGQGVSPLHF. The CDR3 DNA follows: TGTGCCAGCAGTTCCCCGGGACAGGGGGTCTCACCCCTCCACTTT. Based on the CDR3 plus reference TRBV28 and TRBJ1-6, the full variable domain is DVKVTQSSRYLVKRTGEKVFLECVQDMDHENMFWYRQDPGLGLRLIYFSYDVKMKEKGDIPEGYSVSREKKERFSLILESASTNQTSMYLCASSSPGQGVSPLHFGNGTRLTVT.

At least ten counts were recorded for this clonotype. The CDR3 coding sequence is TGTGCCAGCAGTTCCTATGGGACATCCTCTGGAAACACCATATATTTT. Translation: CASSSYGTSSGNTIYF. The chain carries TRBV12-3 or TRBV12-4 and TRBJ1-3, with D possibly being TRBD1 (6 bases). The CDR3 covers 16 residues. V lost 4 bases, J lost 0 bases, and 13 bases lay in between.

This clonotype was picked up a small number of times. CDR3 DNA sequence: TGTGCCACCAGCAGTGCTTCAGAGACCCAGTACTTC. This encodes CATSSASETQYF. This chain connects TRBV15 to TRBJ2-5; no clear D gene. From germline, CDR1 is LNHNV and CDR2 YYDKDF (reference sequence). The CDR3 loop spans 12 amino acids. Trimming shortened V by 3 bases and J by 4 bases, and 6 bases separated the two germline ends.

This clonotype was detected a few times. V and J are TRBV28 and TRBJ2-7; D may be TRBD2 (5 bases). CDR3 size: 14 residues. Germline loops: CDR1 MDHEN, CDR2 SYDVKM. The germline V and J ends were trimmed by 6 bases and 6 bases, with 18 bases remaining between them. CDR3 sequence reads: CASRPAGVFFEQYF. CDR3 in DNA: TGTGCCAGCAGACCAGCCGGGGTATTCTTCGAGCAGTACTTC.

This clonotype was found a few times. V usage is TRBV11-1 and J usage is TRBJ1-2; 7 nucleotides line up with TRBD1. After removal of 2 bases from V and 7 bases from J, the junction contained 22 bases not matched to a gene. The germline V gene encodes CDR1 SGHAT and CDR2 FQDESV (reference sequence). The CDR3 runs 19 residues. In DNA form, the CDR3 reads TGTGCCAGCAGCTTATCGGGGGCACCGCGAACAGGGGACGAGGGTGGCTACACCTTC. Its protein product is CASSLSGAPRTGDEGGYTF.

Many counts were recorded for this clonotype. The chain employs TRBV29-1 and TRBJ2-1, with TRBD2 identical over 13 bases. Germline values: CDR1 SQVTM, CDR2 ANQGSEA. The CDR3 extends over 17 amino acids. Unmatched junction bases numbered 18, after V lost 7 bases and J lost 9 bases. The CDR3 region has the DNA TGCAGCGCCCAACTAGCGGGAGGGCCGCCTTTTAGGACTGAGCAGTTCTTC. This encodes CSAQLAGGPPFRTEQFF.

The chain recombines TRBV28 with TRBJ1-5; 8 bases match TRBD1. CDR1 and CDR2 from the germline V gene are MDHEN and SYDVKM. The ends lost 6 bases at V and 3 bases at J; junction bases unmatched: 4. The length of the CDR3 is 14 residues. DNA for the CDR3: TGTGCCAGCAGCTGGGACAGGATCAATCAGCCCCAGCATTTT. This sequence encodes CASSWDRINQPQHF.

This clonotype was counted only a few times. The rearrangement links TRBV18 to TRBJ1-5; 11 bases align to TRBD1. J gave up 4 bases and V 6 bases, and 11 bases lay outside the gene matches. CDR1 is KGHSH, CDR2 LQKENI, per germline. The CDR3 loop spans 17 amino acids. CDR3 amino acids: CASSTGQGADGNQPQHF. The DNA for the CDR3 is TGTGCCAGCTCTACTGGACAGGGGGCTGACGGGAATCAGCCCCAGCATTTT.

This clonotype was counted at least ten times. The chain has TRBV29-1 and TRBJ1-5, with D possibly matching TRBD1 (6 bases). Trimming took off 4 bases at V and 3 bases at J, with 13 bases between the two ends. The CDR3 spans 14 residues. From germline, CDR1 is SQVTM and CDR2 ANQGSEA. CDR3 DNA sequence: TGCAGCGTTGGAGAAGGACAGAACAATCAGCCCCAGCATTTT. This sequence encodes CSVGEGQNNQPQHF.

The chain couples TRBV5-1 to TRBJ2-7; TRBD2 aligns across 12 bases. Looked up from germline, CDR1 is SGHRS and CDR2 is YFSETQ. V was clipped by 0 bases and J by 7 bases; unmatched bases: 8. The CDR3 runs to 16 residues. CDR3 amino acids: CASSLAPLAGGREQYF. CDR3 sequence (DNA): TGCGCCAGCAGCTTGGCCCCACTAGCGGGAGGCCGGGAGCAGTACTTC.

At least ten counts were recorded for this clonotype. The rearrangement links TRBV10-3 to TRBJ1-2, with D uncertain. Germline V gene lookup returns CDR1 ENHRY and CDR2 SYGVKD. The ends were cut back, 2 bases at V and 6 bases at J, with 7 bases in the middle. This CDR3 spans 12 amino acids. The CDR3 sequence is CAISEAQNGYTF. Here the CDR3 DNA reads TGTGCCATCAGTGAGGCACAGAATGGCTACACCTTC.

This clonotype has a count of ten or more. The gene calls are TRBV28 and TRBJ2-3; tentative D call: TRBD2 (6 bases). Germline lookup yields CDR1 MDHEN and CDR2 SYDVKM. V lost 4 bases to trimming and J lost 2 bases, with 13 bases between them. CDR3 length: 15 residues. CDR3 amino acids: CASSSRTTATDTQYF. The CDR3 DNA follows: TGTGCCAGCAGTTCACGGACTACCGCCACAGATACGCAGTATTTT.

The V and J genes are TRBV20-1 and TRBJ2-3; 7 bases align to TRBD1. Germline values: CDR1 DFQATT, CDR2 SNEGSKA (reference sequence). The CDR3 is 16 amino acids. V dropped 0 bases and J dropped 5; count of bases not matched to a gene: 11. CDR3 nucleotide sequence: TGCAGTGCTAGAGATATGATGCGACAGGGAATAGATACGCAGTATTTT. Its protein is CSARDMMRQGIDTQYF.

The genes are TRBV4-2 and TRBJ2-7, with D tentatively TRBD1 (5 bases). V was pared by 1 base and J by 3 bases, with 10 bases between. The CDR3 sequence is 14 residues long. Germline V gene lookup returns CDR1 LGHNA and CDR2 YNFKEQ. CDR3 bases: TGTGCCAGCAGCCAAGTGGGGCTAGACTACGAGCAGTACTTC. Translation: CASSQVGLDYEQYF.

This clonotype was counted ten times or more. The J gene is TRBJ2-2, the V gene TRBV29-1; D could derive from TRBD1 or TRBD2 (6 bases each). V shed 5 bases and J shed 5 bases, with 18 bases lying between them. Germline lookup yields CDR1 SQVTM and CDR2 ANQGSEA. The CDR3 covers 15 residues. The CDR3: CSVKAAGQRTGELFF. The CDR3 DNA reads as TGCAGCGTTAAGGCTGCGGGACAAAGAACCGGGGAGCTGTTTTTT.

This sequence joins TRBV2 and TRBJ2-7; D call uncertain. From germline, CDR1 is SNHLY and CDR2 FYNNEI. The CDR3 spans 12 residues. V was clipped by 5 bases and J by 9 bases, with 14 bases between them. The CDR3 coding sequence is TGTGCCAGCAGTATAGGACCGTCAGCGCAGTACTTC. Translated, it gives CASSIGPSAQYF.

This clonotype was observed a few times. The rearrangement uses TRBV10-3 and TRBJ2-7, with D possibly matching TRBD1 (5 bases). The germline V gene has CDR1 ENHRY and CDR2 SYGVKD. This CDR3 contains 13 residues. V shed 6 bases and J shed 0 bases, with 9 bases lying between them. This CDR3 is CAIRLRDSYEQYF. The DNA of the CDR3 is TGTGCCATCAGACTCAGGGACTCCTACGAGCAGTACTTC.

In its sample, this clonotype was seen many times. CDR3 bases: TGCGCCAGCAGCTTTCCTCCCACATCCTCTAGCGACTACTCCTACAATGAGCAGTTCTTC. Protein: CASSFPPTSSSDYSYNEQFF. This chain links TRBV5-1 with TRBJ2-1, with a possible D match to TRBD2 (6 bases). The CDR3 runs to 20 residues. The V end lost 2 bases, the J end lost 0 bases, and 24 bases lay between the germline ends. Looked up from germline, CDR1 is SGHRS and CDR2 is YFSETQ.

This clonotype was seen ten or more times. This chain uses TRBV2 with TRBJ2-1; 12 bases agree with TRBD2. The ends lost 4 bases at V and 4 bases at J; junction bases unmatched: 2. The CDR3 covers 15 residues. CDR1 SNHLY and CDR2 FYNNEI come from the germline V gene. This CDR3 reads CASSGLAGVYNEQFF. CDR3 coding DNA: TGTGCCAGCAGTGGACTAGCGGGAGTATACAATGAGCAGTTCTTC.

This clonotype has a count of ten or more. CDR3 region: CASSVREDTQYF. The CDR3 DNA sequence: TGTGCCAGCAGCGTCAGGGAAGATACGCAGTATTTT. The gene calls are TRBV9 and TRBJ2-3; D may be TRBD1 (5 bases). The germline CDR1 and CDR2 sequences are SGDLS and YYNGEE. The CDR3 covers 12 residues. With 2 bases removed from V and 5 bases from J, the gap between germline ends came to 6 bases.

This clonotype was seen more than once but under ten times. This chain uses TRBV30 with TRBJ1-5, with D possibly TRBD1 on 5 matching bases. CDR1 is GTSNPN and CDR2 is SVGIG in the germline V gene (reference sequence). The V gene lost 4 bases and the J gene lost 7 bases, with 14 bases spanning the gap. The CDR3 length is 13 residues. CDR3: CAWNSGAGQPQHF. The CDR3 nucleotides are TGTGCCTGGAATTCCGGGGCGGGGCAGCCCCAGCATTTT. Full variable domain (remainder filled in from reference TRBV30 and TRBJ1-5): SQTIHQWPATLVQPVGSPLSLECTVEGTSNPNLYWYRQAAGRGLQLLFYSVGIGQISSEVPQNLSASRPQDRQFILSSKKLLLSDSGFYLCAWNSGAGQPQHFGDGTRLSIL.

V usage is TRBV5-1 and J usage is TRBJ1-5, with D unclear. Germline V lookup: CDR1 SGHRS, CDR2 YFSETQ. The length of the CDR3 is 13 residues. Trimming cost V 3 bases and J 3 bases, with 7 bases left between them. CDR3 loop: CASSWGNNQPQHF. Written as DNA, the CDR3 is TGCGCCAGCAGCTGGGGAAACAATCAGCCCCAGCATTTT.